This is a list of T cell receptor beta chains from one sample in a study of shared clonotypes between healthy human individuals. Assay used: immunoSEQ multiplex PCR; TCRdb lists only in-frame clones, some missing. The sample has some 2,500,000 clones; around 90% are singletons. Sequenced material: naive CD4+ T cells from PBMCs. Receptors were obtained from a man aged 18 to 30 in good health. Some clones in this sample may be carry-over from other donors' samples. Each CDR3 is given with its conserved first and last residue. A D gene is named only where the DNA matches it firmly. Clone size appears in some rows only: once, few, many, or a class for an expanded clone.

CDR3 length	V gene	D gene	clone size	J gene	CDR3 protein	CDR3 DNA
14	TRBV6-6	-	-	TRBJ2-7	CASSTYTGSYEQYF	TGTGCCAGCAGTACTTACACGGGAAGCTACGAGCAGTACTTC
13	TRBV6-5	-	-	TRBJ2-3	CASSIGSTDTQYF	TGTGCCAGCAGTATTGGTTCCACAGATACGCAGTATTTT
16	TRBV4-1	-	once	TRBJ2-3	CASSQGNSGPEDTQYF	TGCGCCAGCAGCCAAGGAAATAGCGGCCCCGAAGATACGCAGTATTTT
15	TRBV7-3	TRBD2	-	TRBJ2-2	CASSLYAGGTGELFF	TGTGCCAGCAGCTTATACGCGGGAGGGACCGGGGAGCTGTTTTTT
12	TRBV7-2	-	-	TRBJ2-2	CASSPLSWRLFF	TGTGCCAGCAGCCCCTTAAGTTGGAGGCTGTTTTTT
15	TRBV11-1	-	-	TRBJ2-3	CASTDLSFGADTQYF	TGTGCCAGCACCGACCTAAGTTTCGGCGCAGATACGCAGTATTTT
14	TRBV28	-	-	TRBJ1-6	CASSLGGDYSPLHF	TGTGCCAGCAGTTTGGGGGGTGATTATTCACCCCTCCACTTT
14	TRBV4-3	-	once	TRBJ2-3	CASSHVGNTDTQYF	TGCGCCAGCAGCCACGTTGGGAACACAGATACGCAGTATTTT
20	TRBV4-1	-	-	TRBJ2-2	CASSQDRTRLDKLNTGELFF	TGCGCCAGCAGCCAAGATAGGACACGACTGGATAAACTGAACACCGGGGAGCTGTTTTTT
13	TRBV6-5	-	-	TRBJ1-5	CASSYTRNQPQHF	TGTGCCAGCAGTTACACTCGCAATCAGCCCCAGCATTTT
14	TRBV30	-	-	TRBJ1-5	CAWSDRDNNQPQHF	TGTGCCTGGAGTGACCGGGACAACAATCAGCCCCAGCATTTT
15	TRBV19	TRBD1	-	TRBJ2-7	CASSNPGGEGYEQYF	TGTGCCAGTAGCAACCCAGGGGGTGAGGGCTACGAGCAGTACTTC
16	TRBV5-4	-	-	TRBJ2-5	CASSSPLGAGLETQYF	TGTGCCAGCAGCTCTCCCTTGGGGGCGGGGCTGGAGACCCAGTACTTC
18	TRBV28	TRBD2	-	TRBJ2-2	CASSLLAGGRGTGGELFF	TGTGCCAGCAGTTTACTAGCGGGAGGGAGAGGGACAGGCGGGGAGCTGTTTTTT
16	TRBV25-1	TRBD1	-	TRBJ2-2	CASTLGGQGGTGELFF	TGTGCCAGCACTTTGGGGGGACAGGGCGGAACCGGGGAGCTGTTTTTT
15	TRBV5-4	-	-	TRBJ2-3	CASSDSRGSTDTQYF	TGTGCCAGCAGTGACTCCCGGGGTTCCACAGATACGCAGTATTTT
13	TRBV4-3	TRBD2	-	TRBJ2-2	CASSGRVWGELFF	TGCGCCAGCAGCGGGAGGGTCTGGGGGGAGCTGTTTTTT
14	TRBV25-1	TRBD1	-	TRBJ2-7	CASSYPGQGAEQYF	TGTGCCAGTTCTTATCCGGGACAGGGGGCCGAGCAGTACTTC
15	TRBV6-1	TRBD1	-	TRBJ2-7	CAGKLPGTGLDEQYF	TGTGCCGGTAAACTTCCGGGGACAGGCTTGGACGAGCAGTACTTC
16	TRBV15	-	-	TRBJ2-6	CATSRDGRNGANVLTF	TGTGCCACCAGCAGAGATGGTCGGAATGGGGCCAACGTCCTGACTTTC
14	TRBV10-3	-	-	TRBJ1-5	CAISEQAGNQPQHF	TGTGCCATCAGTGAGCAGGCAGGCAATCAGCCCCAGCATTTT
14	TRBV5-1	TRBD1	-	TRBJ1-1	CASSLRSGGTEAFF	TGCGCCAGCAGCTTAAGGTCAGGGGGGACTGAAGCTTTCTTT
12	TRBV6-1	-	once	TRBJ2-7	CASSVNLYEQYF	TGTGCCAGCAGTGTAAACCTCTACGAGCAGTACTTC
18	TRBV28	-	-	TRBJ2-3	CASSSHAGGTTSTDTQYF	TGTGCCAGCAGTAGCCATGCCGGGGGCACCACTAGCACAGATACGCAGTATTTT
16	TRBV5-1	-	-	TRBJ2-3	CASSPDPGEITDTQYF	TGCGCCAGCAGCCCGGACCCGGGGGAGATCACAGATACGCAGTATTTT
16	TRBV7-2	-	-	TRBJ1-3	CASSPSGLASGNTIYF	TGTGCCAGCAGCCCGTCTGGGTTGGCTTCTGGAAACACCATATATTTT
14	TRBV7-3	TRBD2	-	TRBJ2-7	CASSTGLAGDEQYF	TGTGCCAGCAGCACCGGACTAGCGGGAGACGAGCAGTACTTC
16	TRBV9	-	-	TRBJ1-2	CASSVVDGGPFDGYTF	TGTGCCAGCAGCGTAGTTGACGGCGGGCCCTTCGATGGCTACACCTTC
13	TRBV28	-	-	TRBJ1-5	CASSGPSNQPQHF	TGTGCCAGCAGCGGGCCGAGCAATCAGCCCCAGCATTTT
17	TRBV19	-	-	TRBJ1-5	CASSPLRTYGSNQPQHF	TGTGCCAGTAGTCCATTAAGGACCTATGGAAGCAATCAGCCCCAGCATTTT
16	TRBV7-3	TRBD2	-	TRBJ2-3	CASSSHTAGGPDTQYF	TGTGCCAGCAGCTCCCATACAGCGGGAGGGCCAGATACGCAGTATTTT
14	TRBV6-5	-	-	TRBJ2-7	CASSYGWGSNEQYF	TGTGCCAGCAGTTACGGGTGGGGCAGCAACGAGCAGTACTTC
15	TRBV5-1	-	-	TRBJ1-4	CASSLVLGAGEKLFF	TGCGCCAGCAGCTTGGTCTTGGGGGCCGGTGAAAAACTGTTTTTT
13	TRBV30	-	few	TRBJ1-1	CAWGGPINTEAFF	TGTGCCTGGGGGGGCCCGATTAACACTGAAGCTTTCTTT
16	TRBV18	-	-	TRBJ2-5	CASSPPHVEDRETQYF	TGTGCCAGCTCACCACCCCACGTAGAGGACAGAGAGACCCAGTACTTC
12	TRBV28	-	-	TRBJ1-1	CASSSGIAEAFF	TGTGCCAGCAGTTCCGGGATTGCTGAAGCTTTCTTT
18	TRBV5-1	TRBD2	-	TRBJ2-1	CASSTEGAGGPHGNEQFF	TGCGCCAGCAGCACCGAGGGAGCGGGAGGGCCTCACGGGAATGAGCAGTTCTTC
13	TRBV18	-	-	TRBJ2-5	CASSPPNGETQYF	TGTGCCAGCTCACCACCGAATGGGGAGACCCAGTACTTC
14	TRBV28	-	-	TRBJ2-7	CASSSPGHSYEQYF	TGTGCCAGCAGTTCCCCGGGACATTCCTACGAGCAGTACTTC
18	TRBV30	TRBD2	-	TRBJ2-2	CAWSPRGGGSLWTGELFF	TGTGCCTGGAGTCCGCGAGGTGGCGGGAGTTTATGGACCGGGGAGCTGTTTTTT
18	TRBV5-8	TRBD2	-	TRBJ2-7	CASSTQKGEKRGLYEQYF	TGTGCCAGCAGCACGCAGAAAGGCGAGAAGCGGGGCCTATACGAGCAGTACTTC
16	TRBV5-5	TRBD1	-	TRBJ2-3	CASSFGDRGFSDTQYF	TGTGCCAGCAGCTTTGGGGACAGGGGCTTTTCGGATACGCAGTATTTT
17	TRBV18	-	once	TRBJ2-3	CASSPLTAGAFIDTQYF	TGTGCCAGCTCACCACTGACAGCGGGCGCGTTCATTGATACGCAGTATTTT
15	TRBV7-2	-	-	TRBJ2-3	CASSLGAGGTDTQYF	TGTGCCAGCAGCTTAGGGGCAGGGGGCACAGATACGCAGTATTTT
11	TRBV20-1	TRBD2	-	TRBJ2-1	CSDMREDEQFF	TGCAGTGACATGCGGGAGGATGAGCAGTTCTTC
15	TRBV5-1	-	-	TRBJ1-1	CASSSSTGGNTEAFF	TGCGCCAGCAGCTCCTCGACTGGCGGGAACACTGAAGCTTTCTTT
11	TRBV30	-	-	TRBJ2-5	CAWATAETQYF	TGTGCCTGGGCGACAGCTGAGACCCAGTACTTC
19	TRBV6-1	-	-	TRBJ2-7	CASSVSTKGLHLRPSEQYF	TGTGCCAGCAGTGTTTCGACGAAGGGACTCCACTTAAGACCCTCCGAGCAGTACTTC
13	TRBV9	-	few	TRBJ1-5	CASSEWGDQPQHF	TGTGCCAGCAGCGAGTGGGGGGATCAGCCCCAGCATTTT
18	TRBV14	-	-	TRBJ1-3	CASSQDPRQANSGNTIYF	TGTGCCAGCAGCCAAGACCCCCGACAGGCCAACTCTGGAAACACCATATATTTT
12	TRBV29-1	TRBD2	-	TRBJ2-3	CSGNTGAGEQYF	TGCAGCGGAAACACCGGGGCGGGGGAGCAGTATTTT
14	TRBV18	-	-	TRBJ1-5	CASSPQGLGQPQHF	TGTGCCAGCTCACCACAGGGCCTGGGTCAGCCCCAGCATTTT